The 27 T cell receptor beta chains below come from one sample, sequenced in a study of cytomegalovirus exposure and HLA in healthy donors (dated by TCRdb to about 2017). The protocol used for the library was the immunoSEQ multiplex PCR assay. For the multiplex PCR, a mixture combining 60 forward primers for TCR Vbeta segments and 13 reverse primers for TCR Jbeta segments was used. Entries here come from immuneACCESS through TCRdb and include only in-frame sequences with V and J called. Some clones fail to appear in such tables; in the studies checked, an unresolved V gene covers under half of the shortfall, and the cause of the remainder is unknown. In this sample the table shows 100,000 to 150,000 clones, roughly 15% of which occur a single time. 2.5% to 3% of the sample belongs to the ten largest clones. The sample comprised PBMCs. These receptors were taken from a female donor in good health and CMV-seropositive.

The chain couples TRBV19 to TRBJ2-7; D is possibly TRBD2 (5 bases). There are 17 residues in the CDR3. Deletions cut 11 bases from V and 2 bases from J, with 28 bases between. From germline, CDR1 is LNHDA and CDR2 SQIVND (reference sequence). This chain's CDR3 is CAEISARGANFPYEQYF. As DNA, the CDR3 is TGTGCCGAGATTAGCGCCCGCGGAGCAAACTTCCCCTACGAGCAGTACTTC.

There are a few counts of this clone. The chain has TRBV7-8 and TRBJ1-1; possible D gene TRBD1, 6 bases. Trimming removed 4 bases from V and 5 bases from J, with 14 bases in between. Germline assignment: CDR1 SGHVS and CDR2 FQNEAQ. The CDR3 is made up of 14 amino acids. DNA of the CDR3: TGTGCCAGCAGCTCCTCGGACAGTTCTACTGAAGCTTTCTTT. This codes for CASSSSDSSTEAFF.

The chain has TRBV4-3 and TRBJ2-2; TRBD1 aligns across 8 bases. J lost 1 base, V lost 4 bases, and 8 bases had no gene match. Germline V gene data show CDR1 as LGHNA and CDR2 as YSLEER. CDR3 length: 17 residues. The CDR3 bases are TGCGCCAGCAGCCCGAATGACAGGGGAGGGAACACCGGGGAGCTGTTTTTT. This sequence encodes CASSPNDRGGNTGELFF.

There are a few counts of this clone. The gene calls are TRBV30 and TRBJ1-1; unclear D gene. The length of the CDR3 is 15 residues. The V gene lost 7 bases and the J gene lost 1 base, with 19 bases spanning the gap. Germline CDR1 GTSNPN, CDR2 SVGIG (reference sequence). CDR3 sequence reads: CAFTSGREQNTEAFF. CDR3 DNA: TGTGCCTTCACGAGTGGGCGAGAGCAGAACACTGAAGCTTTCTTT.

In its sample, this clone was seen a few times. The genes are TRBV18 and TRBJ1-2; possible D gene TRBD1, 5 bases. CDR1 and CDR2 from the germline V gene are KGHSH and LQKENI. This CDR3 is 13 amino acids long. Trimming removed 3 bases from V and 2 bases from J, with 7 bases in between. CDR3 in amino acids: CASSPTANYGYTF. In DNA, the CDR3 is TGTGCCAGCTCACCGACAGCGAACTATGGCTACACCTTC.

The V gene is TRBV5-1, the J gene TRBJ2-3; the match to TRBD2 covers 11 bases. Germline CDR1 is SGHRS and CDR2 is YFSETQ. Trimming took 4 bases from V and 2 from J; bases not matched to a gene: 6. The CDR3 totals 16 residues. In nucleotides, the CDR3 is TGCGCCAGCAGCGGGGGGACTAGCGGACACACAGATACGCAGTATTTT. Protein sequence: CASSGGTSGHTDTQYF.

The chain links TRBV28 to TRBJ2-7; a weak D match, TRBD1 (6 bases). Trimming took off 5 bases at V and 2 bases at J, with 16 bases between the two ends. The V gene's germline CDR1 is MDHEN and CDR2 SYDVKM. The CDR3 consists of 15 residues. CDR3 residues: CASSQLRDMPYEQYF. In nucleotides, the CDR3 is TGTGCCAGCAGTCAACTCCGGGACATGCCCTACGAGCAGTACTTC.

This clone was picked up a small number of times. This rearrangement joins TRBV14 to TRBJ2-7; no clear D. Deletions cut 6 bases from V and 2 bases from J, with 20 bases between. The CDR3 sequence is 16 residues long. Per the germline V gene, CDR1 is SGHDN and CDR2 is FVKESK. The DNA of the CDR3 is TGTGCCAGCAGTCGCGAAGCCCCAGGAAGGACCTACGAGCAGTACTTC. It is translated as CASSREAPGRTYEQYF.

V gene TRBV4-1 combines with J gene TRBJ2-5; 12 nucleotides align to TRBD2. CDR1 is MGHRA, CDR2 YSYEKL, per germline. The V segment lost 2 bases and the J segment 0 bases; nucleotides outside the gene matches: 10. There are 19 residues in the CDR3. The CDR3 protein is CASSQYYRTSGAYQETQYF. The CDR3 DNA reads as TGCGCCAGCAGCCAATACTATCGGACTAGCGGGGCGTACCAAGAGACCCAGTACTTC.

This clone was counted a few times. V usage is TRBV4-2 and J usage is TRBJ2-5, with D perhaps matching TRBD2 (6 bases). From germline, CDR1 is LGHNA and CDR2 YNFKEQ. CDR3 length equals 19 residues. The V end lost 4 bases, the J end lost 1 base, and 25 bases lay between the germline ends. The CDR3 region has the DNA TGTGCCAGCAGCCTAGCGTTCTCCCCTCATGGAGGGGCCCAAGAGACCCAGTACTTC. Protein sequence: CASSLAFSPHGGAQETQYF.

This clone was found a few times. The rearrangement joins TRBV18 to TRBJ1-1, with 8 bases identical to TRBD1. The CDR3 spans 12 residues. V lost 5 bases to trimming and J lost 7 bases; unmatched junction nucleotides: 3. CDR1 and CDR2 (germline): KGHSH, LQKENI. CDR3 coding DNA: TGTGCCAGCTCAACAGGACAGGGTGAAGCTTTCTTT. This gives the protein CASSTGQGEAFF.

The rearrangement links TRBV19 to TRBJ1-4, with D tentatively TRBD1 (6 bases). V gave up 3 bases and J gave up 6 bases, with 8 bases separating them. CDR1 is LNHDA and CDR2 is SQIVND in the germline V gene (reference sequence). The CDR3 totals 13 residues. CDR3 DNA sequence: TGTGCCAGTAGTATCGCAGGGGATGAAAAACTGTTTTTT. As protein: CASSIAGDEKLFF.

This clone was detected a few times. As DNA, the CDR3 is TGTGCCAGCAGTGAGGCCGGGACTATCCTAGAGGGCAATCAGCCCCAGCATTTT. It encodes CASSEAGTILEGNQPQHF. The chain recombines TRBV6-1 with TRBJ1-5, with D perhaps TRBD1 (5 bases). The CDR3 is 18 amino acids. Trimming pared 3 bases from V and 2 bases from J, leaving 20 bases between. Per germline, CDR1 MNHNS and CDR2 SASEGT.

J is TRBJ1-3 and V is TRBV6-1; D unresolved. There are 14 residues in the CDR3. Germline assignment: CDR1 MNHNS and CDR2 SASEGT. V lost 7 bases, J lost 4 bases, and 14 bases lay in between. CDR3 sequence (DNA): TGTGCCAGCACCGAATCGGGGTCCGGAAACACCATATATTTT. Amino acid sequence: CASTESGSGNTIYF.

J is TRBJ2-1 and V is TRBV5-1; perhaps TRBD2 as D (5 bases). Trimming took off 3 bases at V and 3 bases at J, with 10 bases between the two ends. Per the germline V gene, CDR1 is SGHRS and CDR2 is YFSETQ. The CDR3 consists of 14 residues. CDR3: CASSSGKVYNEQFF. The CDR3 DNA is TGCGCCAGCAGCTCGGGAAAGGTCTACAATGAGCAGTTCTTC.

The chain links TRBV4-3 to TRBJ1-2, with 7 positions matching TRBD1. Germline-derived CDR1 and CDR2 are LGHNA and YSLEER. The CDR3 is 17 amino acids. V shed 2 bases, J shed 7 bases, and the junction held 16 bases outside the gene matches. CDR3 protein: CASSQSRDSVVYSGYTF. CDR3 DNA sequence: TGCGCCAGCAGCCAATCCCGGGACAGCGTGGTCTACTCTGGCTACACCTTC.

The sample holds a few counts of this clone. This rearrangement joins TRBV5-1 to TRBJ2-3, with D perhaps matching TRBD1 (5 bases). V lost 3 bases to trimming and J lost 3 bases, with 11 bases between them. This CDR3 region has 14 residues. Per the germline V gene, CDR1 is SGHRS and CDR2 is YFSETQ. The CDR3 region is CASSSPGLTDTQYF. CDR3 nucleotide sequence: TGCGCCAGCAGCTCACCAGGGTTAACAGATACGCAGTATTTT.

This clone occurred a few times. V usage is TRBV2 and J usage is TRBJ1-2; possible D gene TRBD1, 5 bases. Germline CDR1 reads SNHLY; CDR2 reads FYNNEI. The length of the CDR3 is 13 residues. V was pared by 6 bases and J by 4 bases, with 12 bases between. This CDR3 reads CASRTTTGYGYTF. The CDR3 DNA reads as TGTGCCAGCAGGACGACAACAGGCTATGGCTACACCTTC.

This chain joins TRBV2 and TRBJ2-7; D possibly corresponds to TRBD1 (5 bases). This CDR3 is built from 15 residues. The V end lost 3 bases, the J end lost 1 base, and 13 bases lay between the germline ends. Germline loops: CDR1 SNHLY, CDR2 FYNNEI. CDR3 bases: TGTGCCAGCAGTGAGGGAAGGGGTTGGTCCTACGAGCAGTACTTC. This codes for CASSEGRGWSYEQYF.

This clone has just a few counts. The gene calls are TRBV4-1 and TRBJ1-5; no definite D call. The CDR3 spans 15 residues. The ends were cut back, 3 bases at V and 5 bases at J, with 14 bases in the middle. CDR1 and CDR2 from the germline V gene are MGHRA and YSYEKL. The CDR3 here is CASSQRAGGDQPQHF. CDR3 bases: TGCGCCAGCAGCCAGAGGGCCGGCGGGGATCAGCCCCAGCATTTT.

The chain carries TRBV19 and TRBJ1-5; D not certain. V shed 8 bases and J shed 3 bases, with 23 bases lying between them. The length of the CDR3 is 17 residues. CDR1 is LNHDA and CDR2 is SQIVND in the germline V gene (reference sequence). Here the CDR3 reads CASEDVGGSVVNQPQHF. Here the CDR3 DNA reads TGTGCCAGTGAGGATGTGGGAGGGTCCGTGGTCAATCAGCCCCAGCATTTT.

The chain recombines TRBV5-1 with TRBJ2-1, with 9 bases aligning to TRBD2. There are 16 residues in the CDR3. Trimming at V came to 3 bases and at J to 4 bases, leaving 8 bases not matched to a gene. The germline gives CDR1 SGHRS, CDR2 YFSETQ. The CDR3 spells CASSSSGTSLYNEQFF. CDR3 sequence (DNA): TGCGCCAGCAGCTCCTCCGGGACTAGCCTATACAATGAGCAGTTCTTC.

This rearrangement joins TRBV5-1 to TRBJ1-3, with TRBD1 matching 8 bases. V was pared by 3 bases and J by 5 bases, with 4 bases of the junction left unmatched. Germline V gene data show CDR1 as SGHRS and CDR2 as YFSETQ. This CDR3 has 14 amino acids. The CDR3 coding sequence is TGCGCCAGCAGCTCCCAGGGGGCTAGAAACACCATATATTTT. Translating it yields CASSSQGARNTIYF.

This chain joins TRBV7-6 and TRBJ2-5, with 7 positions matching TRBD1. J lost 3 bases, V lost 5 bases, and 3 bases had no gene match. The CDR3 is made up of 13 amino acids. CDR1 and CDR2 from the germline V gene are SGHVS and FNYEAQ. CDR3 sequence reads: CASSRDREETQYF. In DNA, the CDR3 is TGTGCCAGCAGCCGAGACAGGGAAGAGACCCAGTACTTC.

This clone was recorded a few times. J is TRBJ2-7 and V is TRBV5-8; a possible D gene is TRBD2 (7 bases). Germline V gives CDR1 SGHTS, CDR2 YDEGEE. This CDR3 has 14 residues. Trimming stripped 4 bases from V and 0 bases from J, with 11 bases between. CDR3 sequence reads: CASSPRGASYEQYF. In DNA, the CDR3 is TGTGCCAGCAGCCCCCGGGGGGCCTCCTACGAGCAGTACTTC.

The chain carries TRBV9 and TRBJ2-2; TRBD2 might be the D (6 bases). From germline, CDR1 is SGDLS and CDR2 YYNGEE. With 4 bases removed from V and 2 bases from J, the gap between germline ends came to 18 bases. The CDR3 totals 17 residues. CDR3 sequence reads: CASSQYLTGVNTGELFF. CDR3 DNA sequence: TGTGCCAGCAGCCAATACCTAACGGGGGTCAACACCGGGGAGCTGTTTTTT.

This rearrangement joins TRBV27 to TRBJ2-5; tentative D call: TRBD2 (5 bases). The CDR3 has 16 residues. Germline V gene lookup returns CDR1 MNHEY and CDR2 SMNVEV (reference sequence). V dropped 1 base and J dropped 4 bases, with 16 bases sitting between them. CDR3 loop: CASSLFGRGNSETQYF. The DNA of the CDR3 is TGTGCCAGCAGTTTATTTGGTAGAGGGAATTCAGAGACCCAGTACTTC.